One and the same sample provided the 3 T cell receptor beta chains below, sequenced in a study of CD8+ T cells in alopecia areata. Isolated RNA was reverse transcribed into cDNA used as the sequencing template. Sequencing was performed with immunoSEQ multiplex PCR; in TCRdb, only in-frame clones are kept and a portion is missing. The sample has more than 90,000 clones, about 60% seen once; the top ten hold 2.5% to 3%. The sample was CD4+ T cells sorted from blood. Every receptor here comes from a human donor in good health.

The V and J genes are TRBV5-1 and TRBJ2-3; TRBD1 or TRBD2 may be the D gene (6 bases each). The CDR3 is made up of 16 amino acids. Germline-derived CDR1 and CDR2 are SGHRS and YFSETQ. Between the trimmed V and J ends, which lost 2 bases and 2 bases, there was a span of 15 bases. CDR3 protein: CASSFGGHLITDTQYF. Here the CDR3 DNA reads TGCGCCAGCAGCTTCGGGGGACACTTGATCACAGATACGCAGTATTTT.

This chain joins TRBV29-1 and TRBJ1-2, with D perhaps matching TRBD1 (5 bases). Deletions cut 7 bases from V and 1 base from J, with 13 bases between. This CDR3 is built from 13 residues. Germline assignment: CDR1 SQVTM and CDR2 ANQGSEA. The CDR3 spells CSGRTGYNYGYTF. The CDR3 nucleotides read TGCAGCGGGAGAACAGGATATAACTATGGCTACACCTTC.

The gene calls are TRBV29-1 and TRBJ2-6, with a possible D match to TRBD2 (5 bases). V was cut by 3 bases and J by 3 bases, with 12 bases left in between. The germline gives CDR1 SQVTM, CDR2 ANQGSEA. The CDR3 spans 15 residues. CDR3 DNA: TGCAGCGTTGAGTCTCGGGATATTGGGGCCAACGTCCTGACTTTC. Translated: CSVESRDIGANVLTF.